What follows are 17 T cell receptor beta chains derived from one specimen sequenced in a study of blood T cells in healthy people across ages. Together with a sample-barcoded 5' primer, a J-beta primer mix was included in a second PCR lasting about 6 to 11 cycles. Via MiXCR, TCRdb re-called the 5' RACE reads, giving one row per CDR3 protein. The sample includes 800,000 to 1,300,000 distinct CDR3 sequences, about 25% seen only once; the top ten take less than 0.85%. This sample also belongs to another study, concerning T cells of mothers and their children.

The sequencing input was blood. All receptors derive from a girl aged 2 to 10 in good health.

This clonotype was observed once. V usage is TRBV2 and J usage is TRBJ2-3; D unresolved. This CDR3 region has 15 residues. Looked up from germline, CDR1 is SNHLY and CDR2 is FYNNEI. Trimming cost V 2 bases and J 2 bases, with 11 bases left between them. CDR3 loop: CASSEWVALTDTQYF. CDR3 sequence (DNA): TGTGCCAGCAGTGAATGGGTAGCCCTCACAGATACGCAGTATTTT. Complete variable domain (other parts from reference TRBV2 and TRBJ2-3): EPEVTQTPSHQVTQMGQEVILRCVPISNHLYFYWYRQILGQKVEFLVSFYNNEISEKSEIFDDQFSVERPDGSNFTLKIRSTKLEDSAMYFCASSEWVALTDTQYFGPGTRLTVL.

The chain has TRBV6-5 and TRBJ2-2; no clear D gene. The CDR3 is 13 residues long. The V end lost 2 bases, the J end lost 4 bases, and 5 bases lay between the germline ends. Germline-derived CDR1 and CDR2 are MNHEY and SVGAGI. CDR3 sequence reads: CASSYPATGELFF. CDR3 coding DNA: TGTGCCAGCAGTTACCCAGCCACCGGGGAGCTGTTTTTT.

On this clonotype itself: Its ends do not fully match the called genes, so a read error is possible. The chain links TRBV20-1 to TRBJ2-1, with TRBD1 as a possible D gene (5 bases). The CDR3 covers 15 residues. Germline V gene sequence: CDR1 DFQATT, CDR2 SNEGSKA (reference sequence). This chain's CDR3 is CSARDRLTAQETRYF. The CDR3 DNA reads as TGCAGTGCTAGAGATCGCCTGACAGCACAAGAGACCCGGTACTTC.

This clonotype was picked up a small number of times. The chain recombines TRBV10-3 with TRBJ1-1, with D hard to call. The CDR3 has 14 residues. The V end was cut by 0 bases, the J end by 1 base, with 6 bases between. Germline V gives CDR1 ENHRY, CDR2 SYGVKD. CDR3 sequence (DNA): TGTGCCATCAGTGAGTCGGCCGAGAACACTGAAGCTTTCTTT. Amino acids: CAISESAENTEAFF.

This sequence joins TRBV7-9 and TRBJ1-1; 8 bases fit TRBD1. This CDR3 is built from 18 residues. CDR1 is SEHNR and CDR2 is FQNEAQ in the germline V gene (reference sequence). Losses at the gene ends were 2 bases for V and 1 base for J; bases not matched to a gene: 12. CDR3 DNA: TGTGCCAGCAGCTTAATGGGACAGGCTCGTGACAGGAACACTGAAGCTTTCTTT. It yields the protein CASSLMGQARDRNTEAFF.

CDR3 in amino acids: CASSDSADYSNQPQHF. In nucleotides, the CDR3 is TGTGCCAGCAGTGACTCGGCAGACTATAGCAATCAGCCCCAGCATTTT. V usage is TRBV2 and J usage is TRBJ1-5; D is unresolved. Looked up from germline, CDR1 is SNHLY and CDR2 is FYNNEI. The CDR3 has 16 amino acids. Trimming cost V 3 bases and J 0 bases, with 12 bases left between them.

The chain has TRBV7-2 and TRBJ2-7; D is ambiguous. V lost 1 base, J lost 3 bases, and 10 bases lay in between. The CDR3 runs to 14 residues. Germline CDR1 is SGHTA and CDR2 is FQGNSA. CDR3 residues: CASSLGRTYYEQYF. CDR3 DNA sequence: TGTGCCAGCAGCTTAGGTCGCACCTACTACGAGCAGTACTTC.

This sequence joins TRBV20-1 and TRBJ2-2; D unresolved. This CDR3 is 12 amino acids long. The germline CDR1 and CDR2 sequences are DFQATT and SNEGSKA (reference sequence). V gave up 2 bases and J gave up 4 bases, with 5 bases separating them. This chain's CDR3 is CSARQSTGELFF. The CDR3 DNA reads as TGCAGTGCTAGACAGAGCACCGGGGAGCTGTTTTTT.

V and J are TRBV14 and TRBJ2-1; D may be TRBD1 (5 bases). The CDR3 is 15 amino acids. CDR1 is SGHDN and CDR2 is FVKESK in the germline V gene. Trimming took 6 bases from V and 4 from J, leaving 16 bases between them. DNA of the CDR3: TGTGCCAGCAGTCGTGCTTTGACAGCTTACAATGAGCAGTTCTTC. It encodes CASSRALTAYNEQFF.

The V and J genes are TRBV5-1 and TRBJ2-6; D is perhaps TRBD2 (6 bases). Trimming took 5 bases from V and 2 from J, leaving 8 bases between them. The length of the CDR3 is 14 residues. Germline V CDR1 and CDR2: SGHRS, YFSETQ. The CDR3 loop is CASRPGAGANVLTF. CDR3 in DNA: TGCGCCAGCAGACCGGGGGCTGGGGCCAACGTCCTGACTTTC.

The J gene is TRBJ2-5, the V gene TRBV27, with a tentative D call TRBD2 (6 bases). Per the germline V gene, CDR1 is MNHEY and CDR2 is SMNVEV (reference sequence). CDR3 length equals 14 residues. V lost 2 bases to trimming and J lost 11 bases, with 18 bases between them. The CDR3 here is CASSLGPLGGEQYF. The CDR3 nucleotides read TGTGCCAGCAGTTTAGGGCCCCTCGGAGGGGAGCAGTACTTC.

This chain connects TRBV7-9 to TRBJ2-3; TRBD1 matches 10 bases. Per the germline V gene, CDR1 is SEHNR and CDR2 is FQNEAQ (reference sequence). The CDR3 loop spans 15 amino acids. The trim removed 5 bases at V and 5 bases at J, leaving 7 bases unmatched. The CDR3: CASSPRDRGIDTQYF. The CDR3 nucleotides are TGTGCCAGCAGCCCCCGGGACAGGGGAATAGATACGCAGTATTTT.

This clonotype was detected many times. The rearrangement uses TRBV21-1 and TRBJ1-1; TRBD1, the table's D call, was not compared with the DNA. TRBV21-1 has pseudogene status. The CDR3 is 11 residues long. The chain's CDR3 is CASSPLGEAFF. CDR3 in DNA: TGTGCCAGCAGCCCCCTCGGTGAAGCTTTCTTT.

The chain uses TRBV15 and TRBJ2-7; D could derive from TRBD1 or TRBD2 (5 bases each). Germline V gene lookup returns CDR1 LNHNV and CDR2 YYDKDF (reference sequence). The CDR3 extends over 14 amino acids. V dropped 6 bases and J dropped 0 bases, with 12 bases sitting between them. The CDR3 sequence: CATSVQAGSYEQYF. CDR3 DNA: TGTGCCACCAGTGTACAGGCGGGCTCCTACGAGCAGTACTTC.

In its sample, this clonotype was seen a few times. V usage is TRBV4-2 and J usage is TRBJ2-7; no definite D call. Trimming pared 0 bases from V and 2 bases from J, leaving 5 bases between. The CDR3 runs to 13 residues. Germline V gene data show CDR1 as LGHNA and CDR2 as YNFKEQ. The CDR3 region has the DNA TGTGCCAGCAGCCAAGAGAGGACCTACGAGCAGTACTTC. It specifies CASSQERTYEQYF.

The genes are TRBV5-1 and TRBJ2-5; possible D gene TRBD2, 7 bases. The CDR3 has 14 amino acids. V lost 3 bases and J lost 5, with 14 bases in between. The germline CDR1 and CDR2 sequences are SGHRS and YFSETQ. Written as DNA, the CDR3 is TGCGCCAGCAGCTGGGGGGGCGATTCGGAGACCCAGTACTTC. It yields the protein CASSWGGDSETQYF.

This clonotype has just one count. The CDR3 is CASSQDQAVLNEQFF. In DNA, the CDR3 is TGCGCCAGCAGCCAAGATCAGGCTGTATTAAATGAGCAGTTCTTC. The V call is TRBV4-1, the J call TRBJ2-1; D is undetermined. Trimming left V 0 bases short and J 7 bases short, with 13 bases between. Germline-derived CDR1 and CDR2 are MGHRA and YSYEKL. This CDR3 is 15 amino acids long.